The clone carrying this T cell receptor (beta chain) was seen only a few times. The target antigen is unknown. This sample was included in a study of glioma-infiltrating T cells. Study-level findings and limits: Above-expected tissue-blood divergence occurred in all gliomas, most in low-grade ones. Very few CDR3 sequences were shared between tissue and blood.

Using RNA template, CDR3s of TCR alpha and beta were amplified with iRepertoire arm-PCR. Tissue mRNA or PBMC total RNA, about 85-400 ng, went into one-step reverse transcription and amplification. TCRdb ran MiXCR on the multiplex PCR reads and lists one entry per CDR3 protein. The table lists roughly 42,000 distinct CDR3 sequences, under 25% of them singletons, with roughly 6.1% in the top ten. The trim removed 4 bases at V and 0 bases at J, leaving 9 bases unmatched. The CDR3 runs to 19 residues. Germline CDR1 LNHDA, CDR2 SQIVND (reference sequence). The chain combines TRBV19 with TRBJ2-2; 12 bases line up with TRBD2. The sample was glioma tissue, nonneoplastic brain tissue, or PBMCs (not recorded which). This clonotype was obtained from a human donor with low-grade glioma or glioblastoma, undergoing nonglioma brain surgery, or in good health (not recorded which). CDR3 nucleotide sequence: TGTGCCAGTAGTAAGGGACTAGCGGGCGACTTCGCGAACACCGGGGAGCTGTTTTTT. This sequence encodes CASSKGLAGDFANTGELFF.